The 29 T cell receptor beta chains given below trace back to one sample, sequenced in a study of T cell clonality in common variable immunodeficiency. The method was immunoSEQ multiplex PCR; TCRdb's version includes in-frame clones alone and lacks a portion of them. The sample shows approximately 45,000 clones, none of them appearing just once. The specimen sequenced was peripheral blood mononuclear cells. The receptors were sampled from a person aged 18 to 75 in good health.

This clone was seen at least ten times. The read is 3 residues too short to cover the CDR3 end, so that end is filled in from the germline J gene. The chain has TRBV6-1 and TRBJ2-7; maybe TRBD1 (5 bases). Germline V gene sequence: CDR1 MNHNS, CDR2 SASEGT. The ends were cut back, 3 bases at V and 6 bases at J, with 15 bases in the middle. This CDR3 comprises 14 residues. Partial CDR3 DNA: TGTGCCAGCAGTGAGCACCTGACAGTCAGCGAG. As protein: CASSEHLTVSE. The whole CDR3 is CASSEHLTVSEQYF.

This clone appeared many times. This CDR3 is CASSLRTITNEKLFF. CDR3 DNA (partial): TGTGCCAGCAGCTTGAGGACAATAACTAATGAAAAA. The gene calls are TRBV5-6 and TRBJ1-4, with D possibly matching TRBD1 (5 bases). The read ends 3 residues shy of where the CDR3 ends; the end is completed using the germline J gene. Deletions cut 1 base from V and 1 base from J, with 8 bases between. The CDR3 is made up of 15 amino acids. Germline V lookup: CDR1 SGHDT, CDR2 YYEEEE.

This clone appeared many times. The read is 3 residues too short to cover the CDR3 end, so that end is filled in from the germline J gene. The J gene is TRBJ1-5, the V gene TRBV18, with a weak D call TRBD1 (6 bases). Germline-derived CDR1 and CDR2 are KGHSH and LQKENI. The CDR3 contains 16 residues. Trimming removed 2 bases from V and 1 base from J, with 12 bases in between. The sequenced CDR3 bases are TGTGCCAGCTCACCATCTTCAGGGGACAGCAATCAGCCC. It translates to CASSPSSGDSNQP. The full CDR3 protein reads CASSPSSGDSNQPQHF. Together with reference TRBV18 and TRBJ1-5, the CDR3 gives the full variable domain: NAGVMQNPRHLVRRRGQEARLRCSPMKGHSHVYWYRQLPEEGLKFMVYLQKENIIDESGMPKERFSAEFPKEGPSILRIQQVVRGDSAAYFCASSPSSGDSNQPQHFGDGTRLSIL.

Many counts were recorded for this clone. The sequenced fragment ends 3 residues before the CDR3 boundary, so the rest is inferred from the germline J gene. The chain has TRBV4-2 and TRBJ2-3, with a tentative D call TRBD1 (5 bases). In germline, CDR1 is LGHNA, CDR2 YNFKEQ. CDR3 length: 13 residues. CDR3 loop: CASSLRQQETQYF. CDR3 bases read: TGTGCCAGCAGCCTACGACAGCAAGAGACG.

This clone was found many times. The CDR3 is cut off 3 residues early in the read; its end comes from the germline J gene. The chain is built from TRBV10-1 and TRBJ2-3, with 8 positions matching TRBD2. Germline-derived CDR1 and CDR2 are WNHNN and SYGVQD (reference sequence). The CDR3 has 14 amino acids. V gave up 6 bases and J gave up 4 bases; unmatched junction bases: 6. This chain's CDR3 is CASRRPGLADTQYF. CDR3 DNA, as far as it was read: TGCGCCAGCAGGAGACCGGGACTAGCAGATACG.

On this clone itself: The read is 3 residues too short to cover the CDR3 end, so that end is filled in from the germline J gene. J is TRBJ2-3 and V is TRBV19, with 7 bases lining up with TRBD2. Germline values: CDR1 LNHDA, CDR2 SQIVND (reference sequence). The CDR3 is made up of 13 amino acids. CDR3 region: CASSTTSWETQYF. The CDR3 DNA, read in part, is TGTGCCAGTAGTACGACTAGCTGGGAGACG.

This clone was recorded at least ten times. The missing CDR3 end, 3 residues past where the read stops, is filled in from the germline J gene. V usage is TRBV5-1 and J usage is TRBJ2-5; 8 bases line up with TRBD1. The CDR3 is made up of 15 amino acids. Per the germline V gene, CDR1 is SGHRS and CDR2 is YFSETQ. Germline trimming cut 3 bases from V and 2 bases from J; bases unmatched to any gene: 6. CDR3 in amino acids: CASSSPGQAQETQYF. The covered CDR3 bases are TGCGCCAGCAGCTCCCCGGGACAGGCACAAGAGACC.

This clone was seen at least ten times. The read halts 3 residues ahead of the CDR3 end, with the missing end drawn from the germline J gene. The chain uses TRBV19 and TRBJ2-1; D is possibly TRBD2 (7 bases). This CDR3 region has 11 residues. V was shortened by 11 bases and J by 7 bases, with 12 bases between the two germline ends. The germline CDR1 and CDR2 sequences are LNHDA and SQIVND (reference sequence). The sequenced CDR3 bases are TGTGCCGGGGGGGCATGGAATGAG. Amino acids: CAGGAWNE. The whole CDR3 protein is CAGGAWNEQFF.

There are many counts of this clone. The read gets to within 3 residues of the CDR3 end, and the germline J gene fills in the rest. This chain connects TRBV5-5 to TRBJ1-1; tentative D call: TRBD1 (5 bases). Germline-derived CDR1 and CDR2 are SGHKS and YYEKEE (reference sequence). V was shortened by 4 bases and J by 1 base, with 11 bases between the two germline ends. CDR3 length equals 14 residues. Incomplete CDR3 DNA: TGTGCCAGCAGCGGGGGGATGGAGAACACTGAA. It specifies CASSGGMENTE. In full, the CDR3 is CASSGGMENTEAFF.

This clone was seen repeatedly, ten times or more. The read halts 3 residues ahead of the CDR3 end, with the missing end drawn from the germline J gene. The chain couples TRBV18 to TRBJ2-3; D may be TRBD2 (6 bases). The germline V and J ends were trimmed by 4 bases and 2 bases, with 10 bases remaining between them. The CDR3 has 14 residues. The germline V gene encodes CDR1 KGHSH and CDR2 LQKENI. Incomplete CDR3 DNA: TGTGCCAGCTCACTCGAGCGGGTCACAGATACG. This translates into CASSLERVTDT. Given in full, the CDR3 is CASSLERVTDTQYF.

This clone was counted many times. The CDR3 is cut off 3 residues early in the read; its end comes from the germline J gene. The V and J genes are TRBV9 and TRBJ2-2, with 8 bases that match TRBD2. CDR3 length: 15 amino acids. The V gene's germline CDR1 is SGDLS and CDR2 YYNGEE. V was clipped by 0 bases and J by 6 bases; unmatched bases: 4. CDR3 loop: CASSVDPAGAGELFF. CDR3 DNA (partial): TGTGCCAGCAGCGTAGACCCAGCGGGGGCCGGGGAG.

The table lists this clone with many counts. The read comes to an end 3 residues before the CDR3 does, leaving the germline J gene to fill in the end. This chain links TRBV2 with TRBJ2-3; the D gene is possibly TRBD2 (5 bases). CDR1 and CDR2 from the germline V gene are SNHLY and FYNNEI. The CDR3 runs 15 residues. With 4 bases removed from V and 0 bases from J, the gap between germline ends came to 11 bases. The covered CDR3 bases are TGTGCCAGCAGTGGGTTACTAGAGAGCACAGATACG. This sequence encodes CASSGLLESTDT. The whole CDR3 sequence reads CASSGLLESTDTQYF.

This clone was observed at least ten times. The read is 3 residues too short to cover the CDR3 end, so that end is filled in from the germline J gene. V and J are TRBV5-6 and TRBJ2-2; TRBD1 agrees at 7 bases. In germline, CDR1 is SGHDT, CDR2 YYEEEE. V was clipped by 3 bases and J by 6 bases; unmatched bases: 5. This CDR3 region has 14 residues. The part of the CDR3 DNA that was read is TGTGCCAGCAGCTGGGGGACAGTCTCCGGGGAG. This translates into CASSWGTVSGE. The complete CDR3 protein is CASSWGTVSGELFF.

This clone was counted at least ten times. The read halts 3 residues ahead of the CDR3 end, with the missing end drawn from the germline J gene. This rearrangement joins TRBV5-5 to TRBJ2-7; D not resolved. The V and J ends lost 1 base and 2 bases respectively, with 10 bases between them. Germline V gene sequence: CDR1 SGHKS, CDR2 YYEKEE (reference sequence). The CDR3 is 14 amino acids. The CDR3 spells CASSLQVGAYEQYF. The sequenced CDR3 bases are TGTGCCAGCAGCTTGCAGGTAGGAGCCTACGAG.

This clone has at least ten counts. Sequencing ends 3 residues short of the CDR3 end; the germline J gene provides the rest. The V and J genes are TRBV19 and TRBJ2-5; 7 nucleotides agree with TRBD1. The CDR3 runs to 13 residues. Germline V gene sequence: CDR1 LNHDA, CDR2 SQIVND (reference sequence). J gave up 5 bases and V 3 bases, and 3 bases lay outside the gene matches. Incomplete CDR3 DNA: TGTGCCAGTAGTATGACAGGGATGGAGACC. This codes for CASSMTGMET. The full-length CDR3 reads as CASSMTGMETQYF.

This clone was counted ten times or more. The read stops 3 residues short of the end of the CDR3; the missing end is completed from the germline J gene. The chain recombines TRBV20-1 with TRBJ2-1, with 13 bases that match TRBD2. The CDR3 covers 16 residues. Germline CDR1 is DFQATT and CDR2 is SNEGSKA (reference sequence). Trimming took 6 bases from V and 5 from J; bases not matched to a gene: 10. The CDR3 is CSATSGLAGDDNEQFF. The part of the CDR3 DNA that was read is TGCAGTGCGACCTCTGGACTAGCGGGAGACGACAATGAG.

This clone was detected many times. With the read ending 3 residues before the CDR3 end, the germline J gene is used to fill in that end. The chain has TRBV19 and TRBJ1-4, with 10 bases matching TRBD1. The CDR3 loop spans 13 amino acids. Per the germline V gene, CDR1 is LNHDA and CDR2 is SQIVND (reference sequence). The trim removed 8 bases at V and 8 bases at J, leaving 5 bases unmatched. CDR3 sequence: CASLGTGEEKLFF. The CDR3 bases that were read are TGTGCCAGTTTAGGGACAGGGGAAGAAAAA. Together with reference TRBV19 and TRBJ1-4, the CDR3 gives the full variable domain: DGGITQSPKYLFRKEGQNVTLSCEQNLNHDAMYWYRQDPGQGLRLIYYSQIVNDFQKGDIAEGYSVSREKKESFPLTVTSAQKNPTAFYLCASLGTGEEKLFFGSGTQLSVL.

Sample share makes this clone medium-sized. Read data end 3 residues before the CDR3 end; the end is taken from the germline J gene. This sequence joins TRBV29-1 and TRBJ2-2, with a weak D call TRBD1 (5 bases). CDR1 is SQVTM and CDR2 is ANQGSEA in the germline V gene. The CDR3 sequence is 13 residues long. The CDR3 loop is CSVGVMGTGELFF. The CDR3 DNA, read in part, is TGCAGTGTAGGGGTCATGGGGACCGGGGAG.

In this sample, this clone turned up many times. The read halts 3 residues ahead of the CDR3 end, with the missing end drawn from the germline J gene. This chain connects TRBV4-1 to TRBJ1-1, with D tentatively TRBD1 (6 bases). The CDR3 has 14 residues. The germline V gene encodes CDR1 MGHRA and CDR2 YSYEKL. Trimming took off 2 bases at V and 2 bases at J, with 9 bases between the two ends. This chain's CDR3 is CASSQQGSNTEAFF. Partial CDR3 DNA: TGCGCCAGCAGCCAACAGGGGTCTAACACTGAA.

This clone was detected ten times or more. Read sequence stops 3 residues before the CDR3 end, and the germline J gene provides the missing end. The chain uses TRBV24-1 and TRBJ2-1; TRBD1 aligns across 8 bases. The CDR3 sequence is 13 residues long. Germline trimming cut 4 bases from V and 7 bases from J; bases unmatched to any gene: 2. Looked up from germline, CDR1 is KGHDR and CDR2 is SFDVKD. The CDR3 region is CATSDRTGNEQFF. CDR3 bases read: TGTGCCACCAGTGACCGGACAGGGAATGAG.

Of note for this clone: The sequence runs out 3 residues before the end of the CDR3; the remainder is reconstructed from the germline J gene. The chain carries TRBV20-1 and TRBJ1-1; D is uncertain. The CDR3 runs to 16 residues. CDR1 is DFQATT and CDR2 is SNEGSKA in the germline V gene (reference sequence). Partial CDR3 DNA: TGCAGTGCTAGACCTGAACTCCCCTGGGCTTTTCGAGAA. Amino acid sequence: CSARPELPWAFRE. The entire CDR3 reads CSARPELPWAFREAFF.

This clone was recorded at least ten times. Read sequence stops 3 residues before the CDR3 end, and the germline J gene provides the missing end. This sequence joins TRBV5-1 and TRBJ2-3; weak D call: TRBD2 (6 bases). V was cut by 0 bases and J by 0 bases, with 11 bases left in between. From germline, CDR1 is SGHRS and CDR2 YFSETQ. This CDR3 comprises 16 residues. The CDR3 bases that were read are TGCGCCAGCAGCTTGGCCGGAGGGACTAGCACAGATACG. Translated, it gives CASSLAGGTSTDT. The complete CDR3 sequence is CASSLAGGTSTDTQYF.

Regarding this clone: The CDR3 goes on 3 residues after the read ends, and that part is filled in from the germline J gene. V is TRBV30 and J is TRBJ2-4; perhaps TRBD1 as D (6 bases). This CDR3 has 15 amino acids. Germline CDR1 is GTSNPN and CDR2 is SVGIG (reference sequence). CDR3 DNA (partial): TGTGCCTGGGGGGGTGACAGGACATCCCTCTATGGT. This sequence encodes CAWGGDRTSLYG. The CDR3 in its entirety is CAWGGDRTSLYGQYF.

In this sample, this clone turned up a few times. Incomplete CDR3 DNA: TGTGCCAGCCCCCCACCAAAAGGTTTGAGGGATGAG. This gives the protein CASPPPKGLRDE. The whole CDR3 is CASPPPKGLRDEQFF. The chain employs TRBV18 and TRBJ2-1, with D tentatively TRBD2 (5 bases). With the read ending 3 residues before the CDR3 end, the germline J gene is used to fill in that end. Trimming took off 8 bases at V and 8 bases at J, with 22 bases between the two ends. The CDR3 runs 15 residues. CDR1 KGHSH and CDR2 LQKENI come from the germline V gene.

This clone was seen repeatedly, ten times or more. The DNA ends 3 residues before the CDR3 does, and the rest of the CDR3 is filled in from the germline J gene. V and J are TRBV19 and TRBJ1-5, with D possibly matching TRBD1 (5 bases). This CDR3 is 18 amino acids long. Germline assignment: CDR1 LNHDA and CDR2 SQIVND (reference sequence). V shed 5 bases and J shed 0 bases, with 20 bases lying between them. The DNA read from the CDR3 is TGTGCCAGTAGTCCGCGAACAGGAGCCGGGTATAGCAATCAGCCC. Translated: CASSPRTGAGYSNQP. The whole CDR3 protein reads CASSPRTGAGYSNQPQHF.

Of note for this clone: Sequencing ends 3 residues short of the CDR3 end; the germline J gene provides the rest. V is TRBV2 and J is TRBJ1-2, with 12 bases matching TRBD1. Germline trimming cut 0 bases from V and 7 bases from J; bases unmatched to any gene: 12. The CDR3 contains 18 residues. Germline V CDR1 and CDR2: SNHLY, FYNNEI. The chain's CDR3 is CASSEALGTGGPLSGYTF. CDR3 DNA (partial): TGTGCCAGCAGTGAAGCGCTCGGGACAGGGGGCCCTTTGTCTGGC. Drawing the rest from reference TRBV2 and TRBJ1-2, the complete variable domain is EPEVTQTPSHQVTQMGQEVILRCVPISNHLYFYWYRQILGQKVEFLVSFYNNEISEKSEIFDDQFSVERPDGSNFTLKIRSTKLEDSAMYFCASSEALGTGGPLSGYTFGSGTRLTVV.

This clone was seen many times. The CDR3 is cut off 3 residues early in the read; its end comes from the germline J gene. The chain employs TRBV6-2 or TRBV6-3 and TRBJ2-7, with 7 bases matching TRBD2. This CDR3 spans 14 amino acids. Germline CDR1 is MNHEY and CDR2 is SVGEGT. The V segment lost 4 bases and the J segment 2 bases; nucleotides outside the gene matches: 5. CDR3 DNA, as far as it was read: TGTGCCAGCAGTTCCCCGCTAGCGGCCTACGAG. As protein: CASSSPLAAYE. In full, the CDR3 is CASSSPLAAYEQYF.

This clone has at least ten counts. The observed sequence ends 3 residues before the CDR3 terminus, with the missing tail filled in from the germline J gene. The J gene is TRBJ1-2, the V gene TRBV10-3, with TRBD1 identical over 8 bases. CDR3 length: 14 residues. V shed 4 bases, J shed 7 bases, and the junction held 8 bases outside the gene matches. The V gene's germline CDR1 is ENHRY and CDR2 SYGVKD. The sequenced CDR3 bases are TGTGCCATCAGTGGGGACAGGCCGGGAGGTGGC. Translated: CAISGDRPGGG. The complete CDR3 protein is CAISGDRPGGGYTF.

This clone was seen repeatedly, ten times or more. The read ends 3 residues early relative to the CDR3; the germline J gene fills the gap. This rearrangement joins TRBV19 to TRBJ1-2; tentatively, D is TRBD1 (5 bases). Between the trimmed V and J ends, which lost 4 bases and 4 bases, there was a span of 13 bases. The germline V gene has CDR1 LNHDA and CDR2 SQIVND (reference sequence). This CDR3 spans 14 amino acids. Incomplete CDR3 DNA: TGTGCCAGTAGTAAGGGGCAACAGGTCTATGGC. Translated: CASSKGQQVYG. The whole CDR3 reads CASSKGQQVYGYTF.